This TCR beta chain was obtained from a study of OX40 agonist ivuxolimab in advanced cancers. With respect to this clone: Its antigen is currently unknown.

Patients with autoimmune history or systemic immunosuppression were excluded. V was clipped by 4 bases and J by 7 bases; unmatched bases: 9. CDR3 length equals 14 residues. Germline V gene lookup returns CDR1 SGHNT and CDR2 YYREEE (reference sequence). Profiled with immunoSEQ multiplex PCR; TCRdb holds only in-frame clones, not every one. The data contain approximately 71,000 clones, 84% of them singletons. Study-level results: Low levels of normalized T-cell clonal expansion also appeared in some nonresponders. Both CD4+ and CD8+ T cell populations in blood had undergone clonal expansion by week 6 at 0.1 to 3.0 mg/kg.

Sequenced material: CD4+ or CD8+ T cells sorted from blood, taken in a trial of the OX40 agonist ivuxolimab. The source of this sequence is an adult with an advanced solid tumor such as melanoma, head and neck, liver or kidney cancer. The V and J genes are TRBV5-4 and TRBJ1-1, with TRBD1 matching over 8 bases. CDR3 nucleotides: TGTGCCAGCAGCAACCTAGACAGGGGAGGTGAAGCTTTCTTT. It is translated as CASSNLDRGGEAFF.